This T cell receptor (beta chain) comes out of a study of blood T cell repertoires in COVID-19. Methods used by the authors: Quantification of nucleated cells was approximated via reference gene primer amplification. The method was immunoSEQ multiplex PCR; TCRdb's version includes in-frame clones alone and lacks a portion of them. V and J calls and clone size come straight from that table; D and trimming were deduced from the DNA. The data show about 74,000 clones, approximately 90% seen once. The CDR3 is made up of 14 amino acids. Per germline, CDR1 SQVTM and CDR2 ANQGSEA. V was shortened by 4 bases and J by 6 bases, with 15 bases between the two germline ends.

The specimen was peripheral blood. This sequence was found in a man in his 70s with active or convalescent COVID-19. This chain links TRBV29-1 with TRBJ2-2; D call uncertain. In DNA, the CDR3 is TGCAGCGTTGCCATATATTTAGATCCCGGGGAGCTGTTTTTT. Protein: CSVAIYLDPGELFF.